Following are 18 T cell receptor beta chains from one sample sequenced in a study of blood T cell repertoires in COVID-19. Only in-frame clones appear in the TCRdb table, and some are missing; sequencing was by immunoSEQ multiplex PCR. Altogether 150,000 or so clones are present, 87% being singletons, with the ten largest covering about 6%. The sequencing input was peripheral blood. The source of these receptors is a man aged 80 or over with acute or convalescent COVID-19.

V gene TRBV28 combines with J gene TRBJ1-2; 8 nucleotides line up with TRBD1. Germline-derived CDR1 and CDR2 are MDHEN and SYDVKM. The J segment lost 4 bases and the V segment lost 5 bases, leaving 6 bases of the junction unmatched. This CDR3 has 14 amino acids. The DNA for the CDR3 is TGTGCCAGCAGTCCCGGGACAGGACCCTATGGCTACACCTTC. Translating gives CASSPGTGPYGYTF.

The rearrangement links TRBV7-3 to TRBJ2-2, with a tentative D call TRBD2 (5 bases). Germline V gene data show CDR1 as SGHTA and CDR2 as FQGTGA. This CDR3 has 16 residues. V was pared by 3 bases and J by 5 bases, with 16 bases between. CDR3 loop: CASSFGIPGPTGELFF. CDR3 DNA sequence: TGTGCCAGCAGCTTCGGGATTCCGGGTCCAACCGGGGAGCTGTTTTTT. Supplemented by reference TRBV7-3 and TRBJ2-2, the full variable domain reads GAGVSQTPSNKVTEKGKYVELRCDPISGHTALYWYRQSLGQGPEFLIYFQGTGAADDSGLPNDRFFAVRPEGSVSTLKIQRTERGDSAVYLCASSFGIPGPTGELFFGEGSRLTVL.

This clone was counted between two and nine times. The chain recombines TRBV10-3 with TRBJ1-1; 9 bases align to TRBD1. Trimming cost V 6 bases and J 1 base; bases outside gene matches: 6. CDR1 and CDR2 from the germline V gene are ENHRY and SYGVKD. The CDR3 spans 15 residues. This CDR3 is CAISWDRVTNTEAFF. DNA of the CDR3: TGTGCCATCAGCTGGGACAGGGTGACGAACACTGAAGCTTTCTTT.

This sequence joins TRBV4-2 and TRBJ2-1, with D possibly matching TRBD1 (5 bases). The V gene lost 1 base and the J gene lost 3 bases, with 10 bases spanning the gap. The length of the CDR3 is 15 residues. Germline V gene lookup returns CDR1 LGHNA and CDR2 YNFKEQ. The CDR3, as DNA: TGTGCCAGCAGCCAAGGGACACAGGACTACAATGAGCAGTTCTTC. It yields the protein CASSQGTQDYNEQFF.

CDR3 in DNA: TGCGCCAGCAGCCCTACCCCGAGCCAGGGGAGCTACGAGCAGTACTTC. Its protein product is CASSPTPSQGSYEQYF. The rearrangement joins TRBV5-1 to TRBJ2-7, with D possibly TRBD1 on 6 matching bases. This CDR3 comprises 16 residues. V was pared by 4 bases and J by 3 bases, with 20 bases between. The germline V gene encodes CDR1 SGHRS and CDR2 YFSETQ.

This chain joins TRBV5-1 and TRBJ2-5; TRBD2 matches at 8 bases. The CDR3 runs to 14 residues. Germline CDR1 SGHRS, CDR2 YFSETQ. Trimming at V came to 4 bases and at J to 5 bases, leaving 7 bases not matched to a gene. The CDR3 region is CASSEGLVGETQYF. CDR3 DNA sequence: TGCGCCAGCAGCGAGGGACTAGTCGGGGAGACCCAGTACTTC.

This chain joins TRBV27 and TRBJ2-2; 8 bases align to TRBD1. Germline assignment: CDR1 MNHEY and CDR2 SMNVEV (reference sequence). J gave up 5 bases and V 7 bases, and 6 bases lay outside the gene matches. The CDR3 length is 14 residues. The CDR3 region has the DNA TGTGCCAGCATGAGGACAGGGCCGACCGGGGAGCTGTTTTTT. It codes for CASMRTGPTGELFF.

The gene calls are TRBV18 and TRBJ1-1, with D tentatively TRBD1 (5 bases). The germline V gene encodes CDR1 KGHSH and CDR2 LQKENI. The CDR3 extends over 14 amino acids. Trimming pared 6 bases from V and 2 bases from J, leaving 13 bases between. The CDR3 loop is CASSAGQSNTEAFF. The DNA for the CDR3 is TGTGCCAGCTCGGCAGGGCAGTCAAACACTGAAGCTTTCTTT.

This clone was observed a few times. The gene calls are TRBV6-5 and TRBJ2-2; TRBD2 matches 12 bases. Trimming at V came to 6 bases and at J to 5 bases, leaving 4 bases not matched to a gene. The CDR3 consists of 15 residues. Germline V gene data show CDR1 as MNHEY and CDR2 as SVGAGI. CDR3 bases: TGTGCCAGCAGCCTTCTAGCGGGAGGGACCGGGGAGCTGTTTTTT. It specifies CASSLLAGGTGELFF.

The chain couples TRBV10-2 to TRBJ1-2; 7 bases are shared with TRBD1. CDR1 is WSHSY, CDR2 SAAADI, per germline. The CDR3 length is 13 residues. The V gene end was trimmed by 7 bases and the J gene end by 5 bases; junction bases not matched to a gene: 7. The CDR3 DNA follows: TGCGCCAGCAAGACAGGGCCGAGATATGGCTACACCTTC. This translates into CASKTGPRYGYTF.

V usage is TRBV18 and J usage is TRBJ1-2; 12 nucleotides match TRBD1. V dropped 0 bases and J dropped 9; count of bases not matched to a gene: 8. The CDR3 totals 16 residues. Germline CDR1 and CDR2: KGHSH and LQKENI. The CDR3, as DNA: TGTGCCAGCTCACCACCTTCGGGACAGGGGGCCGGGCGCTACACCTTC. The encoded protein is CASSPPSGQGAGRYTF.

CDR3: CASSPGGQGTNTGELFF. In nucleotides, the CDR3 is TGTGCCAGCTCACCGGGGGGACAGGGAACGAACACCGGGGAGCTGTTTTTT. This chain joins TRBV18 and TRBJ2-2; 9 bases match TRBD1. The CDR3 is 17 residues long. CDR1 is KGHSH, CDR2 LQKENI, per germline. V lost 3 bases and J lost 0; bases outside the gene matches: 5.

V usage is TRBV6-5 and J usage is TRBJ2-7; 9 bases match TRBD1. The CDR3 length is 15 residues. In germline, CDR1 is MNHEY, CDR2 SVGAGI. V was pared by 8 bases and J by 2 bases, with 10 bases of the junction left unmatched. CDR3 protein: CASFRDGTGPYEQYF. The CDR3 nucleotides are TGTGCCAGCTTCCGGGATGGGACAGGGCCCTACGAGCAGTACTTC.

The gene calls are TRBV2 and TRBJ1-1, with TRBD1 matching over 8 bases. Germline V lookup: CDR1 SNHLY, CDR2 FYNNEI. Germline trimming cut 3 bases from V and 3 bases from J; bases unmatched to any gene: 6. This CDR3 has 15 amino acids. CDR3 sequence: CASSEQGARDTEAFF. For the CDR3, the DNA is TGTGCCAGCAGTGAGCAGGGGGCGAGGGACACTGAAGCTTTCTTT.

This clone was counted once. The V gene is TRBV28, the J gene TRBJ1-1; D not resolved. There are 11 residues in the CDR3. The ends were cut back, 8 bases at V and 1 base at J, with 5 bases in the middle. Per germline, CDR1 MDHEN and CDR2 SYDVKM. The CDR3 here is CASPSNTEAFF. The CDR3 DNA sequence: TGTGCCAGCCCATCGAACACTGAAGCTTTCTTT.

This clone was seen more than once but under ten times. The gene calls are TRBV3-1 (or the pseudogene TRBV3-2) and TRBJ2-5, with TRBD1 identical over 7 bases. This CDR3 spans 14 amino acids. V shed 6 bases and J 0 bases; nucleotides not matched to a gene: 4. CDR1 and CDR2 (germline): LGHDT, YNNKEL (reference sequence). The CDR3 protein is CASRATGNQETQYF. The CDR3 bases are TGTGCCAGCAGGGCGACAGGGAACCAAGAGACCCAGTACTTC.

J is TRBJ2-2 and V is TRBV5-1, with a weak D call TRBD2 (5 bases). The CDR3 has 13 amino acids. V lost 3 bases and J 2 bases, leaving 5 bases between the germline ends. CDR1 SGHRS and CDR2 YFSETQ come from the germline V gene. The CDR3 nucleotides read TGCGCCAGCAGCTCTAGCAACACCGGGGAGCTGTTTTTT. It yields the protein CASSSSNTGELFF. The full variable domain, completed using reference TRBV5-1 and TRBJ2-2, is KAGVTQTPRYLIKTRGQQVTLSCSPISGHRSVSWYQQTPGQGLQFLFEYFSETQRNKGNFPGRFSGRQFSNSRSEMNVSTLELGDSALYLCASSSSNTGELFFGEGSRLTVL.

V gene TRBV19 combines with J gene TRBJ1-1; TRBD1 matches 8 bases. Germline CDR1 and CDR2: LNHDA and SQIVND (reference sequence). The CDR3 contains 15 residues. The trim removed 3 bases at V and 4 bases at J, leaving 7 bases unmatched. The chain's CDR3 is CASSILGQGVTEAFF. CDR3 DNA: TGTGCCAGTAGTATCTTAGGACAGGGAGTCACTGAAGCTTTCTTT.